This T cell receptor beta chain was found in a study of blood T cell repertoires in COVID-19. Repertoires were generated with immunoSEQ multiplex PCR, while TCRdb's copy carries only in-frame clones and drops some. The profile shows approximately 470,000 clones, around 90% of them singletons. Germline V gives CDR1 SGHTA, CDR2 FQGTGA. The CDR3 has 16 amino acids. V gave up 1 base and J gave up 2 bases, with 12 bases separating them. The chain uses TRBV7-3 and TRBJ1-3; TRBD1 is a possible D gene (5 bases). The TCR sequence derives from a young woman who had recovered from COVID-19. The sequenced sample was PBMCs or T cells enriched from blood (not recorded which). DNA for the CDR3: TGTGCCAGCAGCTTAAACCCCTCAGGGACTGGAAACACCATATATTTT. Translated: CASSLNPSGTGNTIYF.